Detailed here is one T cell receptor beta chain. The specificity of this receptor is unknown. Per-nucleotide qualities are absent, and no much larger clonotype sits a single base away. These data come from a study of T cells in localized non-small cell lung cancer (dated by TCRdb to the early 2020s). Study-wide context: The study analyzed T cell repertoires of a few hundred early-stage NSCLC patients, comparing tumors and uninvolved tumor-adjacent lungs. The cohort was made up of around 250 treatment-naive NSCLC patients whose localized lung tumors had been resected. A mean age of approximately 70 years was recorded for the NSCLC patients, of whom 129 were male and 100 to 110 were female.

At the junction V is shortened by 2 bases and J by 7 bases, with 5 bases in between. Taken from the germline V gene (reference sequence), the CDR1 and CDR2 loops are SEHNR and FQNEAQ. Counted from cysteine to phenylalanine, this CDR3 has 12 amino acids. The sequence is cut down to CDR3 DNA, 36 bases in frame from base 1. At diagnosis, tumor, uninvolved tumor-adjacent lung and peripheral blood were collected and then preserved as a mix of FFPE and fresh-frozen material. For TCR repertoire profiling, blood samples were analyzed in the form of peripheral blood mononuclear cells. Overall study outcomes, separate from this receptor: Uninvolved tumor-adjacent lung showed the highest T cell clonality, higher than tumor, which suggests more focused antigenic responses in the uninvolved tumor-adjacent lung. Because the study design was exploratory, TCR variables were selected using unadjusted p-values without false-discovery rate correction. A median of about 55 of the top 100 tumor clones were detected in paired uninvolved adjacent lung, and around 30 of these tumor clones were also found among the top 100 clones of the paired uninvolved adjacent lung. Because multi-region tumor sequencing was not done, intratumor heterogeneity could not be ruled out. Longer overall survival was associated with higher T cell density in blood, whereas shorter survival was associated with higher clonality in adjacent lung.

The immunoSEQ Assay was used to sequence TCR beta CDR3 regions from DNA. Under the source paper's analysis protocol: To compute T cell density, TCR beta template counts were normalized to usable DNA, which was estimated by amplifying housekeeping genes. Richness was estimated with the preseqR package, extrapolating to 400,000 templates for PBMC samples and 120,000 templates for tissue samples. Clonality was calculated as one minus Pielou's evenness. Tissue-enriched TCRs were identified by differential abundance testing using productive amino-acid clonotypes, minimum total count 5 and alpha 0.1. Repertoire overlap between compartments was quantified with the Jaccard Index and Morisita Overlap Index. TCR beta CDR3s were clustered by GLIPH together with public tetramer-defined viral CDR3s, and at least three viral sequences plus V-gene enrichment were required for viral motifs. TCRdb mirrors the immuneACCESS table, restricted to in-frame sequences. Some clones are absent from its copies; in checked studies, under half trace to an unresolved V gene, and the reason for the others is unknown. V and J calls and clone size are copied from that table; D and trimming were computed from the DNA. In all, the sample holds about 35,000 clones, and almost 85% of those were seen once. Roughly a sixth of the sample is taken by the ten largest.

The sequence derives from a male donor at least 60 years old with stage III squamous cell lung carcinoma. The specimen was peripheral blood, collected before any cancer treatment. This chain is built from TRBV7-9 and TRBJ2-2, with an unclear D gene assignment. The bases are TGTGCCAGCAGCTTATCCCACGGGGAGCTGTTTTTT. This encodes CASSLSHGELFF.